The next 8 T cell receptor beta chains were all read from a single sample in a study of regulatory T cells in long-lasting Graves disease. The authors built TCR beta libraries using iRepertoire HTBI primers and Arm-PCR of CDR3 regions. TCRdb used MiXCR to reprocess the multiplex PCR reads, holding one entry per CDR3 protein. The data contain hundreds of thousands of distinct CDR3 sequences, roughly a sixth of them singletons. Sample time point: newly diagnosed GD, antithyroid drugs for less than 3 months. Extracted PBMC RNA gave rise to the TCR library. This sample also belongs to another study, concerning T cells in Graves' hyperthyroidism and ophthalmopathy.

Sequencing was performed on peripheral blood mononuclear cells (PBMCs), taken at new diagnosis, from a patient treated with antithyroid drugs. Receptors originate from a man between 18 and 35 years old with Graves disease.

This clonotype has only a few counts. The genes are TRBV7-2 and TRBJ1-2; tentatively, D is TRBD1 (5 bases). CDR3 length equals 17 residues. Germline V gene sequence: CDR1 SGHTA, CDR2 FQGNSA. The V and J ends lost 0 bases and 8 bases respectively, with 22 bases between them. The CDR3 region is CASSLAPRAEGTRGYTF. DNA for the CDR3: TGTGCCAGCAGCTTAGCCCCACGAGCGGAGGGGACGAGGGGCTACACCTTC. Looking up the rest from reference TRBV7-2 and TRBJ1-2 gives the full variable domain: GAGVSQSPSNKVTEKGKDVELRCDPISGHTALYWYRQSLGQGLEFLIYFQGNSAPDKSGLPSDRFSAERTGGSVSTLTIQRTQQEDSAVYLCASSLAPRAEGTRGYTFGSGTRLTVV.

This clonotype came up many times. This chain joins TRBV27 and TRBJ2-7, with no clear D. The germline gives CDR1 MNHEY, CDR2 SMNVEV (reference sequence). V was clipped by 6 bases and J by 3 bases, with 15 bases between them. The CDR3 length is 14 residues. CDR3 DNA sequence: TGTGCCAGCAGCCCTAGTAGATCAGGCTACGAGCAGTACTTC. Protein: CASSPSRSGYEQYF.

This clonotype was seen at least ten times. The rearrangement joins TRBV27 to TRBJ1-2, with 11 bases aligning to TRBD1. This CDR3 contains 17 residues. Germline V gives CDR1 MNHEY, CDR2 SMNVEV (reference sequence). Trimming removed 0 bases from V and 2 bases from J; junction bases left unmatched: 5. CDR3 DNA sequence: TGTGCCAGCAGTTTATCAGCCTGGACAGGGGGCAACTATGGCTACACCTTC. It yields the protein CASSLSAWTGGNYGYTF.

The chain joins TRBV11-2 to TRBJ2-7, with 11 bases identical to TRBD2. Germline values: CDR1 SGHAT, CDR2 FQNNGV. This CDR3 spans 16 amino acids. V shed 3 bases and J 2 bases; nucleotides not matched to a gene: 6. CDR3 region: CASSFLAGGPAYEQYF. The CDR3 region has the DNA TGTGCCAGCAGCTTCCTAGCGGGAGGCCCGGCCTACGAGCAGTACTTC.

As to this clonotype: This sequence may be a read error, since a much larger clone differs from it by one base. The chain recombines TRBV12-3 or TRBV12-4 with TRBJ1-4; possible D gene TRBD1, 6 bases. The CDR3 length is 14 residues. Trimming took off 3 bases at V and 8 bases at J, with 13 bases between the two ends. The CDR3 here is CASSLDSGGEKLFF. In DNA form, the CDR3 reads TGTGCCAGCAGTTTGGACAGTGGGGGGGAAAAACTGTTTTTT.

This clonotype was recorded many times. The chain uses TRBV18 and TRBJ2-7; D gene ambiguous. Germline CDR1 KGHSH, CDR2 LQKENI. The V and J ends lost 2 bases and 1 base respectively, with 12 bases between them. The CDR3 is made up of 15 amino acids. CDR3 sequence (DNA): TGTGCCAGCTCACCAGACCGGGCCAATTCCTACGAGCAGTACTTC. This gives the protein CASSPDRANSYEQYF. Combining the CDR3 with reference TRBV18 and TRBJ2-7 gives the whole variable domain NAGVMQNPRHLVRRRGQEARLRCSPMKGHSHVYWYRQLPEEGLKFMVYLQKENIIDESGMPKERFSAEFPKEGPSILRIQQVVRGDSAAYFCASSPDRANSYEQYFGPGTRLTVT.

This clonotype was detected only a few times. The chain combines TRBV6-2 or TRBV6-3 with TRBJ2-3; 7 bases line up with TRBD2. The germline CDR1 and CDR2 sequences are MNHEY and SVGEGT. The trim removed 11 bases at V and 4 bases at J, leaving 6 bases unmatched. The CDR3 totals 12 residues. Here the CDR3 reads CASREAPDTQYF. The DNA of the CDR3 is TGTGCCTCACGGGAGGCCCCAGATACGCAGTATTTT.

This clonotype has at least ten counts. The chain recombines TRBV6-1 with TRBJ2-1; 12 bases fit TRBD2. Germline V gives CDR1 MNHNS, CDR2 SASEGT. The CDR3 is 16 residues long. V was pared by 3 bases and J by 8 bases, with 8 bases of the junction left unmatched. The CDR3 sequence is CASSETASGRVDEQFF. Written as DNA, the CDR3 is TGTGCCAGCAGTGAGACGGCTAGCGGGAGGGTCGATGAGCAGTTCTTC.